A selection of T cell receptor beta chains follows, all from one sample in a study of T cell responses to AZD1222 COVID-19 vaccine. Measured with immunoSEQ multiplex PCR; TCRdb has only the in-frame clones, and not every one. The table shows 110,000 or so clones, with just over 90% occurring only once. Here the sequenced sample was peripheral blood, taken on day 0 of AZD1222 vaccination. The receptors shown here come from an adult in good health. Both conserved end residues are trimmed from each CDR3.

ASSLDSSNTIY TRBJ1-3 TRBV18
ASSGGTGHSYNEQF TRBJ2-1 TRBV2
AISAGGTGNTIY TRBJ1-3 TRBV10-3
ASSRGTGKNGYT TRBJ1-2 TRBV5-4
ASSFRSNQPQH TRBJ1-5 TRBV27
ATRGQESYEQY TRBJ2-7 TRBV15
ASSPDGSSYNEQF TRBJ2-1 TRBV6-2/TRBV6-3
ASIRTENSPLH TRBJ1-6 TRBV2
ASSDSGMNTEAF TRBJ1-1 TRBV28
ATSESQGNQPQH TRBJ1-5 TRBV24-1
ASSQEAPRENIQY TRBJ2-4 TRBV4-1
ASSVQGAVSYNEQF TRBJ2-1 TRBV7-2
SARVYGYT TRBJ1-2 TRBV20-1
ASTRWGGEKLF TRBJ1-4 TRBV7-9
ASSMAGTGSLGYT TRBJ1-2 TRBV5-4
ATSDPGTGFGYT TRBJ1-2 TRBV24-1
ASSYTDRRSLEAF TRBJ1-1 TRBV28
ASSLRPTGKSSGNTIY TRBJ1-3 TRBV6-2/TRBV6-3
ASSLQGATEAF TRBJ1-1 TRBV25-1
ATSRDLKLNSNQPQH TRBJ1-5 TRBV15
ASSQDGGAGKNEQF TRBJ2-1 TRBV4-3
ASSPWRNTEAF TRBJ1-1 TRBV7-2
ASSSDRRRTDTQY TRBJ2-3 TRBV7-9
SVEITDNQPQH TRBJ1-5 TRBV29-1
ASSPLAGAYNEQF TRBJ2-1 TRBV9
ASSLGLKVQETQY TRBJ2-5 TRBV13
ASSVGGGLSGWNYEQY TRBJ2-7 TRBV9
ASTTLAGGPGQY TRBJ2-7 TRBV27
ASTVGGGRNEQF TRBJ2-1 TRBV27
ASSEMDRARSEAF TRBJ1-1 TRBV6-1
ASSLGTSEQY TRBJ2-7 TRBV7-2
ASSFLSAGPQAF TRBJ1-1 TRBV27
ASSSYRGVGDQETQY TRBJ2-5 TRBV5-1
ASIPGQGANSGNTIY TRBJ1-3 TRBV6-2/TRBV6-3
ASRGTSNQPQH TRBJ1-5 TRBV6-5
ASSTGVNQPQH TRBJ1-5 TRBV12-3/TRBV12-4
ASSAHMNTEAF TRBJ1-1 TRBV6-2/TRBV6-3
AWDSATRREKLF TRBJ1-4 TRBV30
ASSPRTGNTIY TRBJ1-3 TRBV7-9
ASSLSLIGNEQY TRBJ2-7 TRBV13
ASSPGPVGSSPLH TRBJ1-6 TRBV27
ASSTPGVTEAF TRBJ1-1 TRBV7-6
ASSEATENQPQH TRBJ1-5 TRBV6-1
SGRQGGKGYT TRBJ1-2 TRBV29-1
ACPLAPFYNYGYT TRBJ1-2 TRBV30
ATSDPNEAMGYT TRBJ1-2 TRBV24-1
ASSLQGGYNEQF TRBJ2-1 TRBV7-9
ASSLGQGSYYEQY TRBJ2-7 TRBV5-4
ASSLGGTQNPQH TRBJ1-5 TRBV7-6
SVEDTQGLMNTEAF TRBJ1-1 TRBV29-1
ASSLAGNNEKLF TRBJ1-4 TRBV5-1
AIKRGQGYEQY TRBJ2-7 TRBV10-3
ASSHTGSRTGELF TRBJ2-2 TRBV4-1
ASSPQKTSGGANEQF TRBJ2-1 TRBV18
ASRGAERGSHEKLF TRBJ1-4 TRBV7-2
ASSFTSGENTGELF TRBJ2-2 TRBV5-1
ASSLVAGVAF TRBJ1-1 TRBV12-3/TRBV12-4
ASSRREDSPLH TRBJ1-6 TRBV19
ASSPGPQETQY TRBJ2-5 TRBV6-2/TRBV6-3
ATSDLGQGRETQY TRBJ2-5 TRBV24-1